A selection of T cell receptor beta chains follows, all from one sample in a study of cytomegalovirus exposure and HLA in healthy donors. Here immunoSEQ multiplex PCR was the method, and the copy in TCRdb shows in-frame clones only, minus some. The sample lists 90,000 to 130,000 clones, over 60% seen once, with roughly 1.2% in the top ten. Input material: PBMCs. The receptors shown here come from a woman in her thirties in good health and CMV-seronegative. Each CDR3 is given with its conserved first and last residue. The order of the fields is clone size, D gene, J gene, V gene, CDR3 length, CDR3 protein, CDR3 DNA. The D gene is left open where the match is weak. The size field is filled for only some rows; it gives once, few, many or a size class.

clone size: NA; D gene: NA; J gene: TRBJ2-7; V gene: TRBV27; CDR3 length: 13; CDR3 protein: CASSPVGGYEQYF; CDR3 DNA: TGTGCCAGCAGTCCAGTCGGGGGCTACGAGCAGTACTTC
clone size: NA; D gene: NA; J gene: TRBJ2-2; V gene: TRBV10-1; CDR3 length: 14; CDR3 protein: CAKKPDKGSGELFF; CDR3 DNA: TGCGCCAAAAAACCGGACAAGGGGTCCGGGGAGCTGTTTTTT
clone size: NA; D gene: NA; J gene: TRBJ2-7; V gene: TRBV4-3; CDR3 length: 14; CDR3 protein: CASSQEDSVYEQYF; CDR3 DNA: TGCGCCAGCAGCCAAGAGGACTCTGTCTACGAGCAGTACTTC
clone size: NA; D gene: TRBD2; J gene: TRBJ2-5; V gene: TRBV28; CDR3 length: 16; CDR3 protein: CASSLGGSGSQETQYF; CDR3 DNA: TGTGCCAGCAGTTTAGGTGGTAGCGGGTCCCAAGAGACCCAGTACTTC
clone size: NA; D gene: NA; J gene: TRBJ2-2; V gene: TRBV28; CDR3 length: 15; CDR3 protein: CASSTQQAGTGELFF; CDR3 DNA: TGTGCCAGCAGTACTCAGCAGGCGGGCACCGGGGAGCTGTTTTTT
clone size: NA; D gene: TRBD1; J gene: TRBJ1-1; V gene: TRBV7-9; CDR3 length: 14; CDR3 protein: CASSRDRGGTEAFF; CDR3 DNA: TGTGCCAGCAGCCGGGACAGGGGGGGCACTGAAGCTTTCTTT
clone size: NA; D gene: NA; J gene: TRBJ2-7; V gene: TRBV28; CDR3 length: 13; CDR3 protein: CASKMAPSYEQYF; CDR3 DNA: TGTGCCAGCAAGATGGCACCATCCTACGAGCAGTACTTC
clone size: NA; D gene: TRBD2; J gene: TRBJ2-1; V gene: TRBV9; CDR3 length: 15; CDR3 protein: CASSVGLAGLNEQFF; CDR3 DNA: TGTGCCAGCAGCGTAGGTCTAGCGGGGCTAAATGAGCAGTTCTTC
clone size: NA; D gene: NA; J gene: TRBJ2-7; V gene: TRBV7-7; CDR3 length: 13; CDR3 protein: CASSSSPVHEQYF; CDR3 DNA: TGTGCCAGCAGCTCCTCGCCGGTCCACGAGCAGTACTTC
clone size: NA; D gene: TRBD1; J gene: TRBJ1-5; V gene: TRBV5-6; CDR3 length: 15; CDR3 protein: CASSLGTGANQPQHF; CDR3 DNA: TGTGCCAGCAGCTTGGGGACAGGGGCAAACCAGCCCCAGCATTTT
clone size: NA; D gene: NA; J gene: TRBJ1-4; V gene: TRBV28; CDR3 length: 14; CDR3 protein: CASRPVGLNEKLFF; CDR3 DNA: TGTGCCAGCAGGCCGGTTGGTTTGAATGAAAAACTGTTTTTT
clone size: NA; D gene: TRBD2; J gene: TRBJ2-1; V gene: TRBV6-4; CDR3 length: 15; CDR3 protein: CASSDKAGGHNEQFF; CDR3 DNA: TGTGCCAGCAGTGACAAAGCGGGAGGGCACAATGAGCAGTTCTTC
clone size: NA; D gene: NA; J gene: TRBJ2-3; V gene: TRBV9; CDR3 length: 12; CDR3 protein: CASSVEGLSQYF; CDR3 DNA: TGTGCCAGCAGCGTAGAGGGACTCTCGCAGTATTTT
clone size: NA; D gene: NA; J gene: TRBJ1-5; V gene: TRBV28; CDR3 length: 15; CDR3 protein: CASSLLEGLLQPQHF; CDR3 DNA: TGTGCCAGCAGTTTATTGGAGGGGTTGCTTCAGCCCCAGCATTTT
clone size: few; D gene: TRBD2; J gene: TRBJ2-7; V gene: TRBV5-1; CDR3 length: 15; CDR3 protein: CASTLAGGNPYEQYF; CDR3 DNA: TGCGCCAGCACCCTAGCGGGAGGAAATCCCTACGAGCAGTACTTC
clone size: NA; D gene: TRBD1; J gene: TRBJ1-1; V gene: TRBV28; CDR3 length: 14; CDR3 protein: CASSLRQGGTEAFF; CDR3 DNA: TGTGCCAGCAGTTTGAGACAGGGGGGCACTGAAGCTTTCTTT
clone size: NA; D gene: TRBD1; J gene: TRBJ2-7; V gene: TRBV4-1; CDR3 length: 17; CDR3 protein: CASSLGPQGVVSYEQYF; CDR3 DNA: TGCGCCAGCAGCCTCGGCCCCCAGGGGGTGGTTTCCTACGAGCAGTACTTC
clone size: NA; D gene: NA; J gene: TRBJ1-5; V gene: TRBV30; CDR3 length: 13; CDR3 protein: CAWSWGWGLPQHF; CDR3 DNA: TGTGCCTGGAGTTGGGGGTGGGGGCTGCCCCAGCATTTT
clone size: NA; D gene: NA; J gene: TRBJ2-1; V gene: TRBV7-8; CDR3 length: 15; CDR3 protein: CASSSPGHQYNEQFF; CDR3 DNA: TGTGCCAGCAGTTCTCCGGGACACCAGTACAATGAGCAGTTCTTC
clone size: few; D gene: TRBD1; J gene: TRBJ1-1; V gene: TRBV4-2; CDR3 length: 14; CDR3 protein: CASSQRDRDTEAFF; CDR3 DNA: TGTGCCAGCAGCCAACGGGACAGGGACACTGAAGCTTTCTTT
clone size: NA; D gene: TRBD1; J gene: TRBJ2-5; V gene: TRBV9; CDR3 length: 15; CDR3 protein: CASSGGTVPGETQYF; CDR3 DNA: TGTGCCAGCAGCGGGGGGACAGTCCCCGGGGAGACCCAGTACTTC
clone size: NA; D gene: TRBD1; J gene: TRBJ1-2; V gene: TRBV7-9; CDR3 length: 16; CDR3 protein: CASSSIQGADLHGYTF; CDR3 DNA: TGTGCCAGCAGCTCGATACAGGGGGCAGATCTTCATGGCTACACCTTC
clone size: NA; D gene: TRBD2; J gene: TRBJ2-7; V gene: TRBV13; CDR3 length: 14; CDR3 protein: CASSRSGGNYEQYF; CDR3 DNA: TGTGCCAGCAGCCGCAGCGGGGGGAACTACGAGCAGTACTTC
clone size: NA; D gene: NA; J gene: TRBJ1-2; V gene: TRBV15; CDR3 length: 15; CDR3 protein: CATSRENQGYYGYTF; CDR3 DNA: TGTGCCACCAGCAGAGAAAACCAGGGCTACTATGGCTACACCTTC
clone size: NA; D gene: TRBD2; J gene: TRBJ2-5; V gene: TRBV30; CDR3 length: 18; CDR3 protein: CAWSPPLGLAGVGETQYF; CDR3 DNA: TGTGCCTGGAGTCCGCCCCTCGGACTAGCGGGAGTTGGGGAGACCCAGTACTTC
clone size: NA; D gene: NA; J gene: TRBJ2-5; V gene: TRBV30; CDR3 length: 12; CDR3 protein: CAWTAGQETQYF; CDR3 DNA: TGTGCCTGGACGGCAGGGCAGGAGACCCAGTACTTC
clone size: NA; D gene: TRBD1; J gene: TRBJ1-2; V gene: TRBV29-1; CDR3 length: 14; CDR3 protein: CSARRGQGSLGYTF; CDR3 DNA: TGCAGCGCACGAAGGGGACAGGGGAGTCTTGGCTACACCTTC
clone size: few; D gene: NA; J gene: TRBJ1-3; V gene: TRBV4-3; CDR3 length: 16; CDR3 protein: CASSQDSTGSGNTIYF; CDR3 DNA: TGCGCCAGCAGCCAAGACTCAACAGGCTCTGGAAACACCATATATTTT
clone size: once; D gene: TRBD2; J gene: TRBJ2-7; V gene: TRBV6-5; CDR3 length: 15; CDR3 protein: CASSYGGRAFHEQYF; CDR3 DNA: TGTGCCAGCAGTTACGGCGGGAGGGCCTTCCACGAGCAGTACTTC
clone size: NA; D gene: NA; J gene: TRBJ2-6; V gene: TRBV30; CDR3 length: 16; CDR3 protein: CAWSVGGWSGANVLTF; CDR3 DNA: TGTGCCTGGAGTGTAGGAGGATGGTCTGGGGCCAACGTCCTGACTTTC
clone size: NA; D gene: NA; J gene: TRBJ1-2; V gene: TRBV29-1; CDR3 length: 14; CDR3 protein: CSVERLDSNYGYTF; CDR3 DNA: TGCAGCGTTGAAAGACTCGACAGCAACTATGGCTACACCTTC
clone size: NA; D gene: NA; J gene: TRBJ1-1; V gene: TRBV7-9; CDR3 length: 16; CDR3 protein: CASSFLSGGPNTEAFF; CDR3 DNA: TGTGCCAGCAGCTTTCTTAGCGGGGGGCCGAACACTGAAGCTTTCTTT
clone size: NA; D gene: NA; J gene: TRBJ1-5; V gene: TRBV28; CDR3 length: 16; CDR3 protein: CASSPLGQSGNQPQHF; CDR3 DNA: TGTGCCAGCAGTCCTCTGGGGCAGTCTGGCAATCAGCCCCAGCATTTT
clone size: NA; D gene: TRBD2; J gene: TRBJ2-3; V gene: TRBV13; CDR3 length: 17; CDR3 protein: CASSSGLAGGPMDTQYF; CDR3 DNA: TGTGCCAGCAGCTCCGGACTAGCGGGAGGGCCGATGGATACGCAGTATTTT
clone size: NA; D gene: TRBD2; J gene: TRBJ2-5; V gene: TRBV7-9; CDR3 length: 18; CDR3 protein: CASSFLGWGLAAQETQYF; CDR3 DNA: TGTGCCAGCAGCTTCTTGGGGTGGGGCCTAGCGGCCCAAGAGACCCAGTACTTC
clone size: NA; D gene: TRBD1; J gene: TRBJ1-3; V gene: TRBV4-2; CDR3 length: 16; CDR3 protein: CASSQVRTGLGNTIYF; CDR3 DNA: TGTGCCAGCAGCCAAGTGAGGACAGGGCTTGGAAACACCATATATTTT
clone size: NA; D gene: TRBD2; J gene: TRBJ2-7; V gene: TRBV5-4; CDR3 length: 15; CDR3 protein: CASSLGLAVDYEQYF; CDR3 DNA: TGTGCCAGCAGCTTGGGTCTAGCGGTCGACTACGAGCAGTACTTC
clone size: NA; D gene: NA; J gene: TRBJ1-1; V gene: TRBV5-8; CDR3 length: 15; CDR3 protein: CASSAHSSSETEAFF; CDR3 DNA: TGTGCCAGCAGCGCCCACAGCTCTTCTGAAACTGAAGCTTTCTTT
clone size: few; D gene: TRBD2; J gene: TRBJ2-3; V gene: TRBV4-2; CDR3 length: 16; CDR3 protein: CASSQDKSGGPDTQYF; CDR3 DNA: TGTGCCAGCAGCCAAGATAAAAGCGGGGGGCCGGATACGCAGTATTTT
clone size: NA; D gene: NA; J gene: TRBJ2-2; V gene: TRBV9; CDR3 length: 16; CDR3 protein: CASSVGAHRNTGELFF; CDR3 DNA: TGTGCCAGCAGCGTAGGAGCCCATAGGAACACCGGGGAGCTGTTTTTT
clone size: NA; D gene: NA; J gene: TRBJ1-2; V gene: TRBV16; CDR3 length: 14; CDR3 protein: CASSQFRRDYGYTF; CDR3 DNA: TGTGCCAGCAGCCAATTCCGCAGGGATTATGGCTACACCTTC
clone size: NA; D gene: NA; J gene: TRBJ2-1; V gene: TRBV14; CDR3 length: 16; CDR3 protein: CASSQAHRGMHNEQFF; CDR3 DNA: TGTGCCAGCAGCCAAGCGCACCGCGGAATGCACAATGAGCAGTTCTTC
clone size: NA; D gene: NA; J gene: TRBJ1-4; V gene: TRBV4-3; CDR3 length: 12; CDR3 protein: CASSHINEKLFF; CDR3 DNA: TGCGCCAGCAGTCACATTAATGAAAAACTGTTTTTT
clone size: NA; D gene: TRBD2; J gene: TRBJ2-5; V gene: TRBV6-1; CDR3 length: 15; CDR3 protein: CASSRLAGDQETQYF; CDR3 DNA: TGTGCCAGCAGTCGACTAGCGGGGGACCAAGAGACCCAGTACTTC
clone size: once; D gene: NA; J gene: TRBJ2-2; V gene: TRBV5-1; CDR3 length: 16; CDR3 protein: CASSLDPRGGTGELFF; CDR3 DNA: TGCGCCAGCAGCCTGGACCCCAGAGGGGGCACCGGGGAGCTGTTTTTT
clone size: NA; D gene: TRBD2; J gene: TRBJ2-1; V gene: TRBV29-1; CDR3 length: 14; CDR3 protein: CSVLGLAGHNEQFF; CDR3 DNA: TGCAGCGTGCTCGGACTAGCGGGACACAATGAGCAGTTCTTC
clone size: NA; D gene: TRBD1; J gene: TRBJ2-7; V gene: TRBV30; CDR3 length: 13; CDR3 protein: CATTGGNSYEQYF; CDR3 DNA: TGTGCCACGACAGGGGGAAATTCCTACGAGCAGTACTTC
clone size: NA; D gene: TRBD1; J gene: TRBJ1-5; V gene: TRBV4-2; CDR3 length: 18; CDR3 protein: CASSQDSPLTGSYQPQHF; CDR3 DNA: TGTGCCAGCAGCCAAGACTCCCCGTTGACAGGGTCGTATCAGCCCCAGCATTTT
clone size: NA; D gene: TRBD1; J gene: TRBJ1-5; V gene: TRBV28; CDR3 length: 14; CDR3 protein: CASRAGQGGQPQHF; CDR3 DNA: TGTGCCAGCAGAGCAGGACAGGGAGGTCAGCCCCAGCATTTT
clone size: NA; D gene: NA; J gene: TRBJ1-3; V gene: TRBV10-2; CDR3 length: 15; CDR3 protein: CASTGQQFSGNTIYF; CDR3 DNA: TGCGCCAGCACTGGACAGCAATTCTCGGGAAACACCATATATTTT
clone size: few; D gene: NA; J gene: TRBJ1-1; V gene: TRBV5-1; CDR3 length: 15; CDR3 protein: CASRVTGSRDTEAFF; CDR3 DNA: TGCGCCAGTAGAGTCACAGGGTCGAGGGACACTGAAGCTTTCTTT
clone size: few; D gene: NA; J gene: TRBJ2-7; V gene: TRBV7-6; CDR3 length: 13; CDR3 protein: CASVASGYYEQYF; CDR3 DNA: TGTGCCAGCGTCGCCAGCGGTTACTACGAGCAGTACTTC
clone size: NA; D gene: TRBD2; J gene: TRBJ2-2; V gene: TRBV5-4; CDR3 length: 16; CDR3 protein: CASSREGGAYTGELFF; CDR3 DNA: TGTGCCAGCAGCCGGGAGGGGGGGGCCTACACCGGGGAGCTGTTTTTT
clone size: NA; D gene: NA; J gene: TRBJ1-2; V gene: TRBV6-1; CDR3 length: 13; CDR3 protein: CASSEGRGYGYTF; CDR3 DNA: TGTGCCAGCAGTGAAGGGAGAGGATATGGCTACACCTTC
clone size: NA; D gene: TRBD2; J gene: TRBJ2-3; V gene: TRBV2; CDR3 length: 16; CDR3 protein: CASSEDLAGVPDTQYF; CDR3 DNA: TGTGCCAGCAGTGAAGATCTAGCGGGAGTCCCAGATACGCAGTATTTT
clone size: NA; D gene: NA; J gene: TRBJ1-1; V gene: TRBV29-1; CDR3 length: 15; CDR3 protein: CSVEGARSMNTEAFF; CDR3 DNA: TGCAGCGTTGAAGGAGCCCGGAGCATGAACACTGAAGCTTTCTTT
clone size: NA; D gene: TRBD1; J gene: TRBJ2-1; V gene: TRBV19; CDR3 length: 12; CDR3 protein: CASKTGNNEQFF; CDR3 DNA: TGTGCCAGTAAGACAGGGAACAATGAGCAGTTCTTC